The 24 T cell receptor beta chains below all came from one sample that was sequenced in a study of T cell responses to AZD1222 COVID-19 vaccine. The repertoire was sequenced with immunoSEQ multiplex PCR; TCRdb's copy has only in-frame clones and lacks some. The sample lists approximately 130,000 clones, 75% to 85% occurring once. The sequencing used peripheral blood, collected 28 days after the second AZD1222 dose. These receptors were collected from an adult who received the AZD1222 COVID-19 vaccine.

The CDR3 protein is CASTLKLGTSPEQYF. DNA of the CDR3: TGTGCCAGCACCCTCAAACTCGGGACATCGCCTGAGCAGTACTTC. The J gene is TRBJ2-7, the V gene TRBV5-6; tentatively, D is TRBD1 (6 bases). CDR1 is SGHDT and CDR2 is YYEEEE in the germline V gene. The CDR3 has 15 residues. Trimming stripped 6 bases from V and 7 bases from J, with 23 bases between.

The V and J genes are TRBV5-6 and TRBJ2-5, with 8 positions matching TRBD1. This CDR3 has 15 amino acids. Germline V gene data show CDR1 as SGHDT and CDR2 as YYEEEE. V was pared by 2 bases and J by 5 bases, with 8 bases of the junction left unmatched. CDR3 protein: CASSFRGRVKETQYF. CDR3 sequence (DNA): TGTGCCAGCAGCTTCAGGGGGCGCGTAAAGGAGACCCAGTACTTC.

The gene calls are TRBV6-4 and TRBJ1-1, with D possibly TRBD1 on 5 matching bases. The CDR3 has 13 residues. The germline V and J ends were trimmed by 5 bases and 4 bases, with 11 bases remaining between them. CDR1 MRHNA and CDR2 SNTAGT come from the germline V gene. The CDR3 protein is CASSRGLGTEAFF. The CDR3 DNA is TGTGCCAGCAGTAGGGGTTTAGGCACTGAAGCTTTCTTT.

The V call is TRBV19, the J call TRBJ2-1; unclear D gene. Trimming took 3 bases from V and 4 from J, leaving 7 bases between them. The CDR3 is made up of 13 amino acids. Germline V gene sequence: CDR1 LNHDA, CDR2 SQIVND (reference sequence). For the CDR3, the DNA is TGTGCCAGTAGTATGCCGCAATACAATGAGCAGTTCTTC. Its protein product is CASSMPQYNEQFF.

J is TRBJ1-5 and V is TRBV19; D may be TRBD1 (6 bases). The germline V and J ends were trimmed by 5 bases and 1 base, with 9 bases remaining between them. From germline, CDR1 is LNHDA and CDR2 SQIVND (reference sequence). CDR3 length equals 14 residues. The CDR3 protein is CASSATGSNQPQHF. CDR3 nucleotides: TGTGCCAGTAGTGCTACAGGGAGCAATCAGCCCCAGCATTTT.

V and J are TRBV6-5 and TRBJ1-3; D is unresolved. The germline V and J ends were trimmed by 6 bases and 1 base, with 4 bases remaining between them. The CDR3 loop spans 12 amino acids. Germline CDR1 MNHEY, CDR2 SVGAGI. CDR3 DNA: TGTGCCAGCAGCTATTCTGGAAACACCATATATTTT. Translating it yields CASSYSGNTIYF.

The chain has TRBV7-8 and TRBJ1-6, with 7 bases aligning to TRBD1. Germline V lookup: CDR1 SGHVS, CDR2 FQNEAQ. The CDR3 covers 15 residues. V trimming: 4 bases; J trimming: 7 bases; junction bases outside the gene matches: 7. The CDR3: CASSSWTGLNSPLHF. In DNA form, the CDR3 reads TGTGCCAGCAGCTCTTGGACAGGACTAAATTCACCCCTCCACTTT.

This sequence joins TRBV24-1 and TRBJ2-2; 10 bases line up with TRBD1. The CDR3 runs 15 residues. Germline loops: CDR1 KGHDR, CDR2 SFDVKD. J was trimmed by 4 bases and V by 7 bases; bases with no gene match: 5. The CDR3 sequence: CATRTGTGVTGELFF. The CDR3 DNA reads as TGTGCCACCAGGACCGGGACAGGGGTCACCGGGGAGCTGTTTTTT.

The chain employs TRBV24-1 and TRBJ2-3, with D unclear. The germline V gene has CDR1 KGHDR and CDR2 SFDVKD. The CDR3 covers 12 residues. Trimming took off 5 bases at V and 0 bases at J, with 2 bases between the two ends. The CDR3 DNA reads TGTGCCACCAGTGGGAGCACAGATACGCAGTATTTT. It specifies CATSGSTDTQYF.

The genes are TRBV7-2 and TRBJ2-1; D call uncertain. CDR3 size: 13 residues. Per the germline V gene, CDR1 is SGHTA and CDR2 is FQGNSA. The V end lost 7 bases, the J end lost 0 bases, and 7 bases lay between the germline ends. CDR3 bases: TGTGCCAGCAACCCAAACTCCTACAATGAGCAGTTCTTC. The encoded protein is CASNPNSYNEQFF.

With respect to this clone: One junction end disagrees with the germline gene, perhaps due to a read error. CDR3 sequence (DNA): TGTGCCGGCTCACCGAGACAGCTTACTAATTCACCCCTCCACTTT. It is translated as CAGSPRQLTNSPLHF. V gene TRBV18 combines with J gene TRBJ1-6, with D possibly being TRBD1 (5 bases). The germline V gene has CDR1 KGHSH and CDR2 LQKENI. The CDR3 contains 15 residues.

V gene TRBV28 combines with J gene TRBJ2-7, with 7 positions matching TRBD1. CDR1 is MDHEN, CDR2 SYDVKM, per germline. CDR3 length: 15 residues. Trimming at V came to 5 bases and at J to 2 bases, leaving 9 bases not matched to a gene. CDR3 loop: CASSKPGTATYEQYF. In nucleotides, the CDR3 is TGTGCCAGCAGTAAACCCGGGACAGCCACCTACGAGCAGTACTTC.

The V and J genes are TRBV12-3 or TRBV12-4 and TRBJ2-2, with unresolved D. Trimming removed 4 bases at V and 5 bases at J, with 5 bases between. The CDR3 contains 12 residues. CDR3 amino acids: CASSSGTGELFF. CDR3 coding DNA: TGTGCCAGCAGTTCAGGTACCGGGGAGCTGTTTTTT.

The J gene is TRBJ2-5, the V gene TRBV2; D call uncertain. Between the trimmed V and J ends, which lost 3 bases and 5 bases, there was a span of 13 bases. CDR3 size: 14 residues. Germline assignment: CDR1 SNHLY and CDR2 FYNNEI. This chain's CDR3 is CASSDREWDETQYF. CDR3 DNA sequence: TGTGCCAGCAGTGATAGGGAATGGGATGAGACCCAGTACTTC.

V and J are TRBV19 and TRBJ1-6; the D gene is possibly TRBD1 (6 bases). CDR1 LNHDA and CDR2 SQIVND come from the germline V gene (reference sequence). The CDR3 is 17 amino acids. The germline V and J ends were trimmed by 3 bases and 4 bases, with 16 bases remaining between them. The CDR3 nucleotides read TGTGCCAGTAGTATGAGCCCAGGGGATCGATATAATTCACCCCTCCACTTT. Protein: CASSMSPGDRYNSPLHF.

CDR3 nucleotides: TGTGCCAGCAGAGCGACAGGGAACACCGGGGAGCTGTTTTTT. Residues: CASRATGNTGELFF. The V and J genes are TRBV11-2 and TRBJ2-2, with D maybe TRBD1 (6 bases). The CDR3 is made up of 14 amino acids. From germline, CDR1 is SGHAT and CDR2 FQNNGV. Trimming pared 6 bases from V and 1 base from J, leaving 9 bases between.

This clone was seen once. The chain couples TRBV4-3 to TRBJ1-6; the D is unclear. Germline V gene lookup returns CDR1 LGHNA and CDR2 YSLEER. Trimming pared 0 bases from V and 8 bases from J, leaving 5 bases between. The CDR3 extends over 13 amino acids. The CDR3 DNA sequence: TGCGCCAGCAGCCAAGAGCCTCATTCACCCCTCCACTTT. Its translation is CASSQEPHSPLHF.

The chain is built from TRBV9 and TRBJ1-4, with 11 bases identical to TRBD1. This CDR3 contains 17 residues. Germline CDR1 is SGDLS and CDR2 is YYNGEE. With V trimmed by 3 bases and J by 6 bases, 10 bases remained unmatched. The CDR3 loop reads CASSDRDRGIGDEKLFF. In DNA, the CDR3 is TGTGCCAGCAGCGACCGGGACAGGGGGATCGGTGATGAAAAACTGTTTTTT.

The chain carries TRBV5-5 and TRBJ2-7, with 7 bases identical to TRBD2. V was clipped by 2 bases and J by 2 bases; unmatched bases: 4. This CDR3 spans 14 amino acids. Germline V gives CDR1 SGHKS, CDR2 YYEKEE (reference sequence). The DNA of the CDR3 is TGTGCCAGCAGCTTTAGGGACTATACCTACGAGCAGTACTTC. It encodes CASSFRDYTYEQYF.

The chain has TRBV27 and TRBJ2-7; D might be TRBD2 (7 bases). Germline lookup yields CDR1 MNHEY and CDR2 SMNVEV (reference sequence). V was cut by 4 bases and J by 4 bases, with 14 bases left in between. The CDR3 length is 14 residues. CDR3 in DNA: TGTGCCAGCAGTTCAAGGGGGGGCTGGTACGAGCAGTACTTC. Its protein product is CASSSRGGWYEQYF.

V usage is TRBV6-5 and J usage is TRBJ1-2; maybe TRBD1 (6 bases). The CDR3 has 14 residues. V shed 6 bases and J shed 4 bases, with 15 bases lying between them. Per germline, CDR1 MNHEY and CDR2 SVGAGI. The CDR3 sequence is CASSSLRGLYGYTF. As DNA, the CDR3 is TGTGCCAGCAGCAGCCTCAGGGGTCTCTATGGCTACACCTTC.

This clone has more than one count but fewer than ten. V is TRBV6-2 or TRBV6-3 and J is TRBJ2-1; 12 nucleotides line up with TRBD1. There are 15 residues in the CDR3. V was pared by 5 bases and J by 5 bases, with 4 bases of the junction left unmatched. Germline values: CDR1 MNHEY, CDR2 SVGEGT. DNA of the CDR3: TGTGCCAGCAGTGGGACAGGGGGCCTTAACAATGAGCAGTTCTTC. The encoded protein is CASSGTGGLNNEQFF.

The chain joins TRBV6-5 to TRBJ1-2, with 8 bases matching TRBD1. The CDR3 totals 14 residues. CDR1 is MNHEY, CDR2 SVGAGI, per germline. With V trimmed by 0 bases and J by 8 bases, 5 bases remained unmatched. The CDR3 spells CASSYSPTGEGYTF. CDR3 nucleotides: TGTGCCAGCAGTTACTCTCCGACAGGGGAAGGCTACACCTTC.

The rearrangement joins TRBV5-1 to TRBJ2-5; 10 nucleotides match TRBD1. The V gene end was trimmed by 4 bases and the J gene end by 5 bases; junction bases not matched to a gene: 2. From germline, CDR1 is SGHRS and CDR2 YFSETQ. The CDR3 is 13 amino acids. The chain's CDR3 is CASSPGQGETQYF. DNA of the CDR3: TGCGCCAGCAGCCCGGGACAGGGGGAGACCCAGTACTTC.